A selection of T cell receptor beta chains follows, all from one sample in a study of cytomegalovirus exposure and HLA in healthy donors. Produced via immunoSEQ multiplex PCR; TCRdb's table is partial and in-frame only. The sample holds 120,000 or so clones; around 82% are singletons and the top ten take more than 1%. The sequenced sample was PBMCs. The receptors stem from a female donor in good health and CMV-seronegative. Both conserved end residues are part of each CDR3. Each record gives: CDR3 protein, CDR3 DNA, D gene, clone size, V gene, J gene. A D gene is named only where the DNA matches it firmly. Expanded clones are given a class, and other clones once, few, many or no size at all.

cdr3_aa: CASSSSGSLSYEQYF
cdr3_nt: TGTGCCAGCAGCTCCAGCGGGAGTCTATCCTACGAGCAGTACTTC
d_call: TRBD2
clone_size: -
v_call: TRBV11-2
j_call: TRBJ2-7

cdr3_aa: CASSQATGGIMTQYF
cdr3_nt: TGCGCCAGCAGCCAAGCGACAGGAGGTATAATGACGCAGTATTTT
d_call: -
clone_size: -
v_call: TRBV4-1
j_call: TRBJ2-3

cdr3_aa: CASSPRSSYNEQFF
cdr3_nt: TGTGCCAGTAGTCCGAGGAGCTCCTACAATGAGCAGTTCTTC
d_call: -
clone_size: once
v_call: TRBV19
j_call: TRBJ2-1

cdr3_aa: CASSRRPPSGAFF
cdr3_nt: TGTGCCAGCAGCCGACGACCTCCTTCGGGAGCTTTCTTT
d_call: -
clone_size: -
v_call: TRBV27
j_call: TRBJ1-1

cdr3_aa: CASKPLDRAKETQYF
cdr3_nt: TGTGCCAGCAAACCCCTGGACAGGGCTAAAGAGACCCAGTACTTC
d_call: TRBD1
clone_size: -
v_call: TRBV28
j_call: TRBJ2-5

cdr3_aa: CASSLAGGNEQFF
cdr3_nt: TGTGCCAGCAGCTTAGCAGGGGGAAATGAGCAGTTCTTC
d_call: -
clone_size: -
v_call: TRBV7-9
j_call: TRBJ2-1

cdr3_aa: CASSLEGQAYEQYF
cdr3_nt: TGTGCCAGCAGCTTGGAGGGACAGGCCTACGAGCAGTACTTC
d_call: TRBD1
clone_size: -
v_call: TRBV5-4
j_call: TRBJ2-7

cdr3_aa: CASSPGDTDTQYF
cdr3_nt: TGTGCCAGTAGTCCGGGGGACACAGATACGCAGTATTTT
d_call: -
clone_size: -
v_call: TRBV19
j_call: TRBJ2-3

cdr3_aa: CASSLSLRGGRVYEQYF
cdr3_nt: TGTGCCAGCAGTTTATCGTTGCGTGGCGGGAGGGTATACGAGCAGTACTTC
d_call: TRBD2
clone_size: -
v_call: TRBV27
j_call: TRBJ2-7

cdr3_aa: CASSLGTPYEQYF
cdr3_nt: TGTGCCAGCAGCTTGGGGACACCTTACGAGCAGTACTTC
d_call: -
clone_size: -
v_call: TRBV5-8
j_call: TRBJ2-7

cdr3_aa: CASSYRTTGELFF
cdr3_nt: TGTGCCAGCAGCTACAGGACCACCGGGGAGCTGTTTTTT
d_call: -
clone_size: -
v_call: TRBV27
j_call: TRBJ2-2

cdr3_aa: CSVGTGGKYEQYF
cdr3_nt: TGCAGCGTAGGGACAGGGGGAAAATACGAGCAGTACTTC
d_call: TRBD1
clone_size: -
v_call: TRBV29-1
j_call: TRBJ2-7

cdr3_aa: CASRRSRDSSYEQYF
cdr3_nt: TGCGCCAGCAGAAGATCCCGGGACTCCTCCTACGAGCAGTACTTC
d_call: -
clone_size: -
v_call: TRBV5-1
j_call: TRBJ2-7

cdr3_aa: CASSNKFQNARNTIYF
cdr3_nt: TGTGCCAGTAGTAATAAGTTCCAAAACGCTCGGAACACCATATATTTT
d_call: -
clone_size: -
v_call: TRBV19
j_call: TRBJ1-3

cdr3_aa: CASSQDWGSRFYGYTF
cdr3_nt: TGCGCCAGCAGCCAAGATTGGGGCAGCCGCTTCTATGGCTACACCTTC
d_call: -
clone_size: -
v_call: TRBV4-1
j_call: TRBJ1-2

cdr3_aa: CATSRSDRVNTGELFF
cdr3_nt: TGTGCCACCAGCAGATCGGACAGGGTGAACACCGGGGAGCTGTTTTTT
d_call: TRBD1
clone_size: -
v_call: TRBV15
j_call: TRBJ2-2

cdr3_aa: CASSIRRAGQETQYF
cdr3_nt: TGTGCCAGCAGCATACGTAGGGCGGGACAAGAGACCCAGTACTTC
d_call: -
clone_size: once
v_call: TRBV2
j_call: TRBJ2-5

cdr3_aa: CASSEGQGISYEQYF
cdr3_nt: TGTGCCAGCAGCGAGGGACAGGGTATTTCCTACGAGCAGTACTTC
d_call: TRBD1
clone_size: -
v_call: TRBV9
j_call: TRBJ2-7

cdr3_aa: CASRRDFPYEQYF
cdr3_nt: TGCGCCAGCAGACGGGACTTTCCATACGAGCAGTACTTC
d_call: -
clone_size: -
v_call: TRBV4-1
j_call: TRBJ2-7

cdr3_aa: CASSRRDSAGELFF
cdr3_nt: TGTGCCAGTAGTCGACGGGATTCGGCCGGGGAGCTGTTTTTT
d_call: -
clone_size: -
v_call: TRBV19
j_call: TRBJ2-2

cdr3_aa: CASSPGLARNTGELFF
cdr3_nt: TGTGCCAGCAGCCCGGGACTAGCTAGAAACACCGGGGAGCTGTTTTTT
d_call: TRBD2
clone_size: -
v_call: TRBV11-3
j_call: TRBJ2-2

cdr3_aa: CSVPDPTHSQETQYF
cdr3_nt: TGCAGCGTACCCGACCCGACTCATTCCCAAGAGACCCAGTACTTC
d_call: -
clone_size: once
v_call: TRBV29-1
j_call: TRBJ2-5

cdr3_aa: CASNRLAGDVGYEQYF
cdr3_nt: TGTGCCAGCAACCGACTAGCGGGAGACGTGGGTTACGAGCAGTACTTC
d_call: TRBD2
clone_size: -
v_call: TRBV2
j_call: TRBJ2-7

cdr3_aa: CASGRDRVYEQYF
cdr3_nt: TGTGCCAGCGGGCGGGACAGGGTCTACGAGCAGTACTTC
d_call: TRBD1
clone_size: once
v_call: TRBV6-1
j_call: TRBJ2-7

cdr3_aa: CASGTHTRSVNEQFF
cdr3_nt: TGTGCCAGCGGAACTCACACTAGGTCCGTCAATGAGCAGTTCTTC
d_call: -
clone_size: -
v_call: TRBV7-8
j_call: TRBJ2-1

cdr3_aa: CAISAGRQETQYF
cdr3_nt: TGTGCCATCAGTGCCGGGAGACAAGAGACCCAGTACTTC
d_call: -
clone_size: -
v_call: TRBV10-3
j_call: TRBJ2-5

cdr3_aa: CASTYSETGNLYF
cdr3_nt: TGTGCCAGCACCTACTCCGAGACAGGGAATCTGTACTTC
d_call: TRBD1
clone_size: -
v_call: TRBV6-5
j_call: TRBJ2-7

cdr3_aa: CASSEAGFGQPQHF
cdr3_nt: TGTGCCAGCAGTGAAGCAGGGTTCGGTCAGCCCCAGCATTTT
d_call: -
clone_size: -
v_call: TRBV25-1
j_call: TRBJ1-5

cdr3_aa: CATSRDYYDPSEPHGYTF
cdr3_nt: TGTGCCACCAGCAGAGATTATTACGATCCTTCCGAGCCGCATGGCTACACCTTC
d_call: -
clone_size: -
v_call: TRBV15
j_call: TRBJ1-2

cdr3_aa: CASSSSGGGYNEQFF
cdr3_nt: -
d_call: -
clone_size: few
v_call: TRBV28
j_call: TRBJ2-1

cdr3_aa: CAWSQNTGFEQYF
cdr3_nt: TGTGCCTGGAGTCAAAATACAGGATTCGAGCAGTACTTC
d_call: -
clone_size: -
v_call: TRBV30
j_call: TRBJ2-7

cdr3_aa: CASSDLENEKLFF
cdr3_nt: TGCGCCAGCAGTGATCTCGAGAATGAAAAACTGTTTTTT
d_call: -
clone_size: -
v_call: TRBV10-1
j_call: TRBJ1-4

cdr3_aa: CASSFGAGGAETQYF
cdr3_nt: TGTGCCAGCAGCTTCGGGGCAGGGGGCGCAGAGACCCAGTACTTC
d_call: TRBD1
clone_size: -
v_call: TRBV7-8
j_call: TRBJ2-5

cdr3_aa: CASSWTRARQEQFF
cdr3_nt: TGTGCCAGCAGCTGGACTAGGGCACGGCAGGAGCAGTTCTTC
d_call: TRBD2
clone_size: -
v_call: TRBV13
j_call: TRBJ2-1

cdr3_aa: CASSVYVAGAQKETQYF
cdr3_nt: TGTGCCAGCAGTGTTTATGTGGCGGGGGCCCAGAAGGAGACCCAGTACTTC
d_call: -
clone_size: -
v_call: TRBV6-1
j_call: TRBJ2-5

cdr3_aa: CASSFSSGASTDTQYF
cdr3_nt: TGTGCCAGCAGCTTTTCTAGCGGAGCTAGCACAGATACGCAGTATTTT
d_call: TRBD2
clone_size: -
v_call: TRBV11-3
j_call: TRBJ2-3

cdr3_aa: CASSGAGSTPLHF
cdr3_nt: TGTGCCAGCAGTGGGGCGGGGTCGACACCCCTCCACTTT
d_call: -
clone_size: -
v_call: TRBV6-1
j_call: TRBJ1-6

cdr3_aa: CASRFTGANEKLFF
cdr3_nt: TGTGCCAGCAGATTTACAGGAGCTAATGAAAAACTGTTTTTT
d_call: -
clone_size: -
v_call: TRBV11-2
j_call: TRBJ1-4

cdr3_aa: CARGPPRANEKLFF
cdr3_nt: TGTGCCAGAGGGCCCCCGCGGGCTAATGAAAAACTGTTTTTT
d_call: -
clone_size: -
v_call: TRBV5-3
j_call: TRBJ1-4

cdr3_aa: CAWSPGTGTGYTF
cdr3_nt: TGTGCCTGGAGCCCCGGGACAGGGACCGGCTACACCTTC
d_call: TRBD1
clone_size: -
v_call: TRBV30
j_call: TRBJ1-2

cdr3_aa: CATSREASRGAQYF
cdr3_nt: TGTGCCACCAGCAGAGAGGCTAGCCGGGGGGCGCAGTACTTC
d_call: -
clone_size: -
v_call: TRBV15
j_call: TRBJ2-7

cdr3_aa: CASSEGDNQPQHF
cdr3_nt: TGTGCCAGTAGTGAGGGGGACAATCAGCCCCAGCATTTT
d_call: -
clone_size: -
v_call: TRBV19
j_call: TRBJ1-5

cdr3_aa: CASSSGTGGNYEQYF
cdr3_nt: TGTGCCAGCAGTAGCGGGACAGGGGGCAACTACGAGCAGTACTTC
d_call: TRBD1
clone_size: -
v_call: TRBV6-6
j_call: TRBJ2-7

cdr3_aa: CASSIAVPGYGYTF
cdr3_nt: TGTGCCAGTAGTATCGCGGTGCCTGGGTATGGCTACACCTTC
d_call: -
clone_size: -
v_call: TRBV19
j_call: TRBJ1-2

cdr3_aa: CASSFNRGGYTF
cdr3_nt: TGTGCCAGCAGCTTCAACAGGGGTGGCTACACCTTC
d_call: TRBD1
clone_size: -
v_call: TRBV6-1
j_call: TRBJ1-2

cdr3_aa: CASSQVGGGADEQFF
cdr3_nt: TGCGCCAGCAGCCAAGTCGGCGGGGGGGCTGATGAGCAGTTCTTC
d_call: TRBD2
clone_size: once
v_call: TRBV4-1
j_call: TRBJ2-1

cdr3_aa: CEAGGNKETQYF
cdr3_nt: TGTGAGGCAGGGGGCAATAAAGAGACCCAGTACTTC
d_call: TRBD1
clone_size: medium-sized
v_call: TRBV6-7
j_call: TRBJ2-5

cdr3_aa: CASNPGGANTGELFF
cdr3_nt: TGTGCCAGCAACCCCGGGGGGGCGAACACCGGGGAGCTGTTTTTT
d_call: TRBD2
clone_size: -
v_call: TRBV28
j_call: TRBJ2-2

cdr3_aa: CASSDSGTSGGASGELFF
cdr3_nt: TGTGCCAGCAGTGATAGCGGGACTAGCGGGGGGGCCTCGGGGGAGCTGTTTTTT
d_call: TRBD2
clone_size: -
v_call: TRBV6-1
j_call: TRBJ2-2

cdr3_aa: CASSLRGQDNQPQHF
cdr3_nt: TGTGCCAGCAGCTTACGGGGACAGGACAATCAGCCCCAGCATTTT
d_call: TRBD1
clone_size: -
v_call: TRBV11-2
j_call: TRBJ1-5

cdr3_aa: CASSLNLNRDGGYTF
cdr3_nt: TGTGCCAGCAGCTTAAACTTAAACAGGGACGGTGGCTACACCTTC
d_call: -
clone_size: -
v_call: TRBV7-3
j_call: TRBJ1-2

cdr3_aa: CASSGEDYGYTF
cdr3_nt: TGTGCCAGCAGCGGAGAGGACTATGGCTACACCTTC
d_call: -
clone_size: few
v_call: TRBV7-9
j_call: TRBJ1-2

cdr3_aa: CASSHYQSGTGGSEAFF
cdr3_nt: TGTGCCAGCAGCCACTACCAATCCGGGACAGGGGGGTCTGAAGCTTTCTTT
d_call: TRBD1
clone_size: -
v_call: TRBV14
j_call: TRBJ1-1

cdr3_aa: CAWSVYAGANYGYTF
cdr3_nt: TGTGCCTGGAGTGTATATGCAGGGGCAAACTATGGCTACACCTTC
d_call: -
clone_size: -
v_call: TRBV30
j_call: TRBJ1-2